Each of the 5 T cell receptor beta chains below was sequenced from the same sample in a study of post-analysis software for immune sequencing data. General study results and limits: About five TRBV segments, including TRBV5-6, TRBV5-1 and TRBV20-1, were more frequent in patients than controls.

The library was made from cDNA and included unique molecular identifiers. MiXCR was run by TCRdb on the PCR reads, yielding one entry per CDR3 protein. The data contain 700,000 to 800,000 distinct CDR3 sequences, about 32% of them singletons. Their antigens remain unidentified. Sequenced material: blood. The receptors were sampled from a girl under 18 with multiple sclerosis.

The chain combines TRBV5-1 with TRBJ2-1; D gene uncertain. Trimming cost V 6 bases and J 9 bases, with 10 bases left between them. There are 11 residues in the CDR3. Germline V lookup: CDR1 SGHRS, CDR2 YFSETQ. The CDR3 DNA sequence: TGCGCCAGCACCCTAGGACCTGAGCAGTTCTTC. Translating it yields CASTLGPEQFF. Looking up the rest from reference TRBV5-1 and TRBJ2-1 gives the full variable domain: KAGVTQTPRYLIKTRGQQVTLSCSPISGHRSVSWYQQTPGQGLQFLFEYFSETQRNKGNFPGRFSGRQFSNSRSEMNVSTLELGDSALYLCASTLGPEQFFGPGTRLTVL.

This sequence joins TRBV29-1 and TRBJ2-3; D uncertain. Looked up from germline, CDR1 is SQVTM and CDR2 is ANQGSEA. The CDR3 runs to 14 residues. Deletions cut 4 bases from V and 0 bases from J, with 11 bases between. DNA for the CDR3: TGCAGCGTTGGGGTGGGCAGTAGCACAGATACGCAGTATTTT. It is translated as CSVGVGSSTDTQYF.

The J gene is TRBJ2-7, the V gene TRBV29-1, with D hard to call. Germline CDR1 SQVTM, CDR2 ANQGSEA. This CDR3 contains 13 residues. Deletions cut 4 bases from V and 4 bases from J, with 14 bases between. Here the CDR3 reads CSVGSTLAYEQYF. The CDR3 DNA reads as TGCAGCGTTGGCTCCACTCTGGCGTACGAGCAGTACTTC.

This clonotype occurred once. The chain combines TRBV20-1 with TRBJ2-7; D is ambiguous. This CDR3 spans 13 amino acids. V was shortened by 4 bases and J by 2 bases, with 12 bases between the two germline ends. CDR1 and CDR2 (germline): DFQATT, SNEGSKA (reference sequence). The CDR3 loop reads CSANDGRTYEQYF. CDR3 coding DNA: TGCAGTGCTAATGATGGCAGAACCTACGAGCAGTACTTC.

CDR3 sequence reads: CSARETSGRIETQYF. The CDR3 DNA is TGCAGTGCTAGAGAGACTAGCGGGAGGATTGAGACGCAGTATTTT. V and J are TRBV20-1 and TRBJ2-3, with 13 bases that match TRBD2. The V gene's germline CDR1 is DFQATT and CDR2 SNEGSKA (reference sequence). V shed 0 bases, J shed 9 bases, and the junction held 6 bases outside the gene matches. CDR3 length: 15 residues.